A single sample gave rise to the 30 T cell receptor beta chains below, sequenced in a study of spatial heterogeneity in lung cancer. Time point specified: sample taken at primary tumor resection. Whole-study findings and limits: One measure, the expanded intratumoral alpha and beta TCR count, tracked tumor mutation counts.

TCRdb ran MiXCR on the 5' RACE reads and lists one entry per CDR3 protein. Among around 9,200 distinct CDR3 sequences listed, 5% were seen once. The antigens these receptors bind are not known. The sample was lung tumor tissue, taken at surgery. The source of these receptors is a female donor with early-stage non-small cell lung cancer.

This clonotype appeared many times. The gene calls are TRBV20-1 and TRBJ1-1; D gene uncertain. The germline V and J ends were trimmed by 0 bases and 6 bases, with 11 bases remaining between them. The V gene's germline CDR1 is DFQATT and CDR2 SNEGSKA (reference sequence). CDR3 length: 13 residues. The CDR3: CSARDSYRPEAFF. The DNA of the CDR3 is TGCAGTGCTAGAGATAGTTACCGCCCTGAAGCTTTCTTT.

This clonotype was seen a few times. The CDR3 reads CASSSGQGDYTF. The CDR3 nucleotides read TGTGCCAGCAGCTCGGGACAGGGTGACTACACCTTC. V is TRBV6-1 and J is TRBJ1-2; 9 bases align to TRBD1. This CDR3 has 12 amino acids. J gave up 10 bases and V 6 bases, and 6 bases lay outside the gene matches. Germline CDR1 MNHNS, CDR2 SASEGT.

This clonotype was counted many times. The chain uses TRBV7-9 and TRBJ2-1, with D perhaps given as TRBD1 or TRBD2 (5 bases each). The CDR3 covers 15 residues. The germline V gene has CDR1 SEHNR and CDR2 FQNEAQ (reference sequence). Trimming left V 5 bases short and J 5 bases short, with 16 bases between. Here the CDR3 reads CASSLTGTADNEQFF. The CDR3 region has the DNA TGTGCCAGCAGCCTGACCGGGACGGCCGACAATGAGCAGTTCTTC.

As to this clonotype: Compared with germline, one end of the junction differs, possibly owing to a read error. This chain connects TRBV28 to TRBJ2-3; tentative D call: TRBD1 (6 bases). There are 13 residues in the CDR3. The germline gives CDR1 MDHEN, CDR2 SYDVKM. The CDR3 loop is CASTRQDTNTRYF. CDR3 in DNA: TGTGCCAGCACCCGACAGGACACCAATACGCGGTATTTT.

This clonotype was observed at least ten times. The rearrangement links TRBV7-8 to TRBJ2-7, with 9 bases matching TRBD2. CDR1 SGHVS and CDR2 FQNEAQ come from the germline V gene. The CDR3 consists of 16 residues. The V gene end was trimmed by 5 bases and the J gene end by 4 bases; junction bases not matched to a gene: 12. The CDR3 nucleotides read TGTGCCAGCAGCGAATTAGCGGGAGTCGGAGGATACGAGCAGTACTTC. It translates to CASSELAGVGGYEQYF.

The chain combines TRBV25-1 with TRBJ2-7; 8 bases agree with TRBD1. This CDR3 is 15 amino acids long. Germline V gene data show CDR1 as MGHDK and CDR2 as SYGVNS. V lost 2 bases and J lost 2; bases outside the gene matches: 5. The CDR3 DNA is TGTGCCAGCAGTGAAAGGGACAGGAACGCCTACGAGCAGTACTTC. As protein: CASSERDRNAYEQYF.

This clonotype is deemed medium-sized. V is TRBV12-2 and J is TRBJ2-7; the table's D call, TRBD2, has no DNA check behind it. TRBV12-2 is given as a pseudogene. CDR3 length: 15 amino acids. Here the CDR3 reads CASEIAHNYSYEQYF. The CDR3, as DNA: TGTGCAAGTGAGATAGCGCATAATTACTCCTACGAGCAGTACTTC.

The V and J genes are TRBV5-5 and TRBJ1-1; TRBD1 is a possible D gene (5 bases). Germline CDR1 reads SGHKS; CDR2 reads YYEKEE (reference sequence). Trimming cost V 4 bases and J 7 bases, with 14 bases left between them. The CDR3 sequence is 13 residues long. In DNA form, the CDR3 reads TGTGCCAGCAGCCCCGGGGGTACGTTTGAAGCTTTCTTT. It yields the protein CASSPGGTFEAFF. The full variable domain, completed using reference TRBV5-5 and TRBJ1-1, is DAGVTQSPTHLIKTRGQQVTLRCSPISGHKSVSWYQQVLGQGPQFIFQYYEKEERGRGNFPDRFSARQFPNYSSELNVNALLLGDSALYLCASSPGGTFEAFFGQGTRLTVV.

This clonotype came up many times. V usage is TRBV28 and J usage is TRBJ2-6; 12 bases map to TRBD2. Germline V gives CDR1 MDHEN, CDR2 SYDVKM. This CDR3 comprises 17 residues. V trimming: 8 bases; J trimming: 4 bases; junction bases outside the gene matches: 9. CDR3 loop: CASRTSGILSGANVLTF. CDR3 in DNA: TGTGCCAGCCGGACTAGCGGGATCCTATCCGGGGCCAACGTCCTGACTTTC.

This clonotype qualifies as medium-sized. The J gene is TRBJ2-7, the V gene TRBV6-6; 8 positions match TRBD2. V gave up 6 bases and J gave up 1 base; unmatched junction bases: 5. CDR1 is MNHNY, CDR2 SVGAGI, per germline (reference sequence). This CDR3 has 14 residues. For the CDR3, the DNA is TGTGCCAGCAGCCCGGGGGGGGTTTCCTACGAGCAGTACTTC. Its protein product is CASSPGGVSYEQYF.

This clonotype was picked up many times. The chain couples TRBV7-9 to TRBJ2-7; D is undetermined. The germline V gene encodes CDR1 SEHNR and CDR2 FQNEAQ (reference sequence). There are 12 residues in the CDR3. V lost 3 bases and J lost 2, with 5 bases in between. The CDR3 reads CASSFEPYEQYF. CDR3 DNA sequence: TGTGCCAGCAGCTTTGAGCCCTACGAGCAGTACTTC.

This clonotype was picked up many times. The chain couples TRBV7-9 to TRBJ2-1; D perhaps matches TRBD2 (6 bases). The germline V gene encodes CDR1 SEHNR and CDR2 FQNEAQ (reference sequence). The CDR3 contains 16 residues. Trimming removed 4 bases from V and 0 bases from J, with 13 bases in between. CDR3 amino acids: CASSSPGLSSYNEQFF. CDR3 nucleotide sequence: TGTGCCAGCAGCTCTCCCGGACTAAGCTCCTACAATGAGCAGTTCTTC.

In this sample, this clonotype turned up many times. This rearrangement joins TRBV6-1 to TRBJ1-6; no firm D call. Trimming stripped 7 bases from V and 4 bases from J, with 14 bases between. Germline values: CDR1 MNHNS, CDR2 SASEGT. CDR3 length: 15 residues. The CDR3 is CASTTTVGYNSPLHF. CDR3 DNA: TGTGCCAGCACGACCACAGTGGGGTATAATTCACCCCTCCACTTT.

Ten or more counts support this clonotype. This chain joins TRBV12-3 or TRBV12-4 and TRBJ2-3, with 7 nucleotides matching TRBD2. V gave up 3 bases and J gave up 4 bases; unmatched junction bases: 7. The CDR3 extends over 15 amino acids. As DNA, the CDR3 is TGTGCCAGCAGTTTGGTGGGAGGGCCACCAGATACGCAGTATTTT. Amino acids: CASSLVGGPPDTQYF.

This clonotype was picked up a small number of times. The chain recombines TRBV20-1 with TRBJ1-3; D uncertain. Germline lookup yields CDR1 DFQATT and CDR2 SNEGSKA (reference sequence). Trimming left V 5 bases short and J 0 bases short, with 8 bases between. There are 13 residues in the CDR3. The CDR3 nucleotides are TGCAGTGCTCCGAAGAGCTCTGGAAACACCATATATTTT. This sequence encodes CSAPKSSGNTIYF.

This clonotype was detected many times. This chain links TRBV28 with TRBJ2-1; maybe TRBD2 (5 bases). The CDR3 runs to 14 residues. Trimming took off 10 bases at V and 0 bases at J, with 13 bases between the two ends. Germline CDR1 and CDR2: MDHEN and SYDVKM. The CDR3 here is CATTPGNSYNEQFF. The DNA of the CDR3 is TGTGCCACCACCCCGGGAAACTCCTACAATGAGCAGTTCTTC.

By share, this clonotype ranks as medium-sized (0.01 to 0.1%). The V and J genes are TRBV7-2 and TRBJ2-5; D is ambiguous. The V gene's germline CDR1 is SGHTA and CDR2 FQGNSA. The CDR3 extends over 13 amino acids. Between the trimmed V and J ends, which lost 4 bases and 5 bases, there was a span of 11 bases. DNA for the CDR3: TGTGCCAGCAGCTACACCGGGCCGGAGACCCAGTACTTC. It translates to CASSYTGPETQYF. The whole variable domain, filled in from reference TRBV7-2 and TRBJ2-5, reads GAGVSQSPSNKVTEKGKDVELRCDPISGHTALYWYRQSLGQGLEFLIYFQGNSAPDKSGLPSDRFSAERTGGSVSTLTIQRTQQEDSAVYLCASSYTGPETQYFGPGTRLLVL.

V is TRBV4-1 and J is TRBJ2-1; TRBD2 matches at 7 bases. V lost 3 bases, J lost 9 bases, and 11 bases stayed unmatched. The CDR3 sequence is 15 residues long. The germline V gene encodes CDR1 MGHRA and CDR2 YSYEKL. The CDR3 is CASSQGTTGLFEQFF. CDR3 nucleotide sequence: TGCGCCAGCAGCCAGGGGACTACCGGACTTTTTGAGCAGTTCTTC.

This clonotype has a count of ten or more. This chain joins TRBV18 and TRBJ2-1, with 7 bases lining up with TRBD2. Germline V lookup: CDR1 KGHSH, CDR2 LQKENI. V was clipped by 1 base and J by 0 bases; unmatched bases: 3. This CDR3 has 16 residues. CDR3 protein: CASSPRLADSYNEQFF. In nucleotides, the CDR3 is TGTGCCAGCTCACCACGCCTAGCGGACTCCTACAATGAGCAGTTCTTC.

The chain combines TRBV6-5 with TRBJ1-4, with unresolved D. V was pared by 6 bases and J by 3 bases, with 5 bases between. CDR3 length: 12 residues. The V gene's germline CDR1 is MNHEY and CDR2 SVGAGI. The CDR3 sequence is CASRSSNEKLFF. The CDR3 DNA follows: TGTGCCAGCAGGTCGTCTAATGAAAAACTGTTTTTT.

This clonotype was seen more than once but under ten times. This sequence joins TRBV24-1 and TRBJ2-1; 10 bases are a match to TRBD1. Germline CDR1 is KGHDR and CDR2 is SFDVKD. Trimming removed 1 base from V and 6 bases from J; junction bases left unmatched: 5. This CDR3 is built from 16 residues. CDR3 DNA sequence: TGTGCCACCAGTGATTTAGGGACAGGGGTGGGCAATGAGCAGTTCTTC. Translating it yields CATSDLGTGVGNEQFF.

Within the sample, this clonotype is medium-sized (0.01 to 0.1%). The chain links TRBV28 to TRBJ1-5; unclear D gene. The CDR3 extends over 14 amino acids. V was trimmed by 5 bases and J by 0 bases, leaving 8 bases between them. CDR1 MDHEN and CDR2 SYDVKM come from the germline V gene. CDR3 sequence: CASSSRFSNQPQHF. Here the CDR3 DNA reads TGTGCCAGCAGTAGCCGGTTTAGCAATCAGCCCCAGCATTTT.

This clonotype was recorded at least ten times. In DNA form, the CDR3 reads TGCAGTGGAGACTCCACAGATACGCAGTATTTT. Protein product: CSGDSTDTQYF. This sequence joins TRBV20-1 and TRBJ2-3; D uncertain. The germline CDR1 and CDR2 sequences are DFQATT and SNEGSKA (reference sequence). This CDR3 is built from 11 residues. V was pared by 7 bases and J by 2 bases, with 7 bases between.

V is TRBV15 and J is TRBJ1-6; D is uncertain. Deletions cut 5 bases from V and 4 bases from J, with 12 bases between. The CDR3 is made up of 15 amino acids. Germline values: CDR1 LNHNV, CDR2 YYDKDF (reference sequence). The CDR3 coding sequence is TGTGCCACCAGCGAGGCGGACCCTTATAATTCACCCCTCCACTTT. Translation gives CATSEADPYNSPLHF.

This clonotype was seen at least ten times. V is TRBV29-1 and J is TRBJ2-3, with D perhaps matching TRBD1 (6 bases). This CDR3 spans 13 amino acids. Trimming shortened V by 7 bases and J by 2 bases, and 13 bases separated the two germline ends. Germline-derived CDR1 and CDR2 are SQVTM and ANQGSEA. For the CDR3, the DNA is TGCAGCGCCCGACAGGATCTCACAGATACGCAGTATTTT. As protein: CSARQDLTDTQYF.

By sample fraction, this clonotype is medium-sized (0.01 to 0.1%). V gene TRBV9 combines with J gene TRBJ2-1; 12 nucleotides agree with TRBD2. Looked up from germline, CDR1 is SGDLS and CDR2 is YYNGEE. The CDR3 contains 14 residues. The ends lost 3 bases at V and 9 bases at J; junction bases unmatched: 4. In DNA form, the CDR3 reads TGTGCCAGCAGCGGACTAGCGGGAGACGGTGAGCAGTTCTTC. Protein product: CASSGLAGDGEQFF.

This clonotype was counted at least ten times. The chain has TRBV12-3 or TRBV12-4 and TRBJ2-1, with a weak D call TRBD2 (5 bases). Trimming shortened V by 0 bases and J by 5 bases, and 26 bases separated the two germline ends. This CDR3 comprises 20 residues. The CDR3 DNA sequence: TGTGCCAGCAGTTTAGCGGATTTGAGGGTGGTGTTTAGTGGGGACAATGAGCAGTTCTTC. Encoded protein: CASSLADLRVVFSGDNEQFF.

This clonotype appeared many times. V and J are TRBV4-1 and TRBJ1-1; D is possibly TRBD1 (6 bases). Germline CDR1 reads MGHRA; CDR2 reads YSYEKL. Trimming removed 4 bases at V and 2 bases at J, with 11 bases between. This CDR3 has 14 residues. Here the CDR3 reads CASSPGQFNTEAFF. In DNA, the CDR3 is TGCGCCAGCAGCCCAGGACAGTTCAACACTGAAGCTTTCTTT.

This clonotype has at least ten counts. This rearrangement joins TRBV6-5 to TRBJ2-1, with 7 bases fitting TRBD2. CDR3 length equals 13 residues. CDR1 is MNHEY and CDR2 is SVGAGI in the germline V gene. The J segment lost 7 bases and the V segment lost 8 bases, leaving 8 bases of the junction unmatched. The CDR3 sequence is CASFPREGNEQFF. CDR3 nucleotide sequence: TGTGCCAGCTTTCCAAGGGAGGGTAATGAGCAGTTCTTC.

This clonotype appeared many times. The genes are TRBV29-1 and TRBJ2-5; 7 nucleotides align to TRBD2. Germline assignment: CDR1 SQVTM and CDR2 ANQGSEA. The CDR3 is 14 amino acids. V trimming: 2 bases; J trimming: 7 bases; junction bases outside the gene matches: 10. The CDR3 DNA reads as TGCAGCGTTGAACTTCAGGCGGGAGTCACGACCCAGTACTTC. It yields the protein CSVELQAGVTTQYF.